The 3 T cell receptor beta chains below come from one sample, sequenced in a study of cytomegalovirus exposure and HLA in healthy donors. Primers for the PCR totalled 60 Vbeta and 13 Jbeta. This table comes from immunoSEQ multiplex PCR, and its TCRdb copy is limited to in-frame clones, with some not included. The sample lists more than 85,000 clones; about 74% were seen once. Sequencing input: PBMCs. The receptors here all came from a female donor in good health and CMV-seronegative.

This clone has just a few counts. The V gene is TRBV30, the J gene TRBJ2-5; 11 bases line up with TRBD2. The CDR3 consists of 14 residues. The J segment lost 4 bases and the V segment lost 2 bases, leaving 3 bases of the junction unmatched. Germline CDR1 and CDR2: GTSNPN and SVGIG (reference sequence). The DNA of the CDR3 is TGTGCCTGGAGTCGTAGCGGGGGGGCAGAGACCCAGTACTTC. Amino acids: CAWSRSGGAETQYF.

The genes are TRBV7-6 and TRBJ1-5, with D tentatively TRBD1 (6 bases). Looked up from germline, CDR1 is SGHVS and CDR2 is FNYEAQ. V was clipped by 3 bases and J by 0 bases, with 6 bases between them. This CDR3 spans 14 amino acids. CDR3 bases: TGTGCCAGCAGCTTGACAGGTAGCAATCAGCCCCAGCATTTT. Residues: CASSLTGSNQPQHF.

V gene TRBV11-2 combines with J gene TRBJ2-7; D may be TRBD2 (5 bases). CDR3 size: 16 residues. V was pared by 3 bases and J by 3 bases, with 18 bases between. Germline lookup yields CDR1 SGHAT and CDR2 FQNNGV. DNA for the CDR3: TGTGCCAGCAGCTTTGGACTGGGCTGGGCTAACTACGAGCAGTACTTC. It specifies CASSFGLGWANYEQYF. Using reference TRBV11-2 and TRBJ2-7 for the parts outside the CDR3, the full variable domain is EAGVAQSPRYKIIEKRQSVAFWCNPISGHATLYWYQQILGQGPKLLIQFQNNGVVDDSQLPKDRFSAERLKGVDSTLKIQPAKLEDSAVYLCASSFGLGWANYEQYFGPGTRLTVT.